This passage covers 22 T cell receptor beta chains from one sample sequenced in a study of blood T cell repertoires in COVID-19. TCRdb's table, derived via immunoSEQ multiplex PCR, lists solely in-frame clones and lacks some. Of a few hundred thousand clones in the sample, roughly 91% were seen once. Sample: PBMCs or T cells enriched from blood (not recorded which). These receptors were taken from a man between 18 and 29 years old who had recovered from COVID-19.

The chain has TRBV18 and TRBJ1-1; TRBD1 is a possible D gene (6 bases). Trimming took off 3 bases at V and 4 bases at J, with 9 bases between the two ends. Germline CDR1 KGHSH, CDR2 LQKENI. The CDR3 length is 13 residues. Here the CDR3 DNA reads TGTGCCAGCTCACCCGGGACAAGCACTGAAGCTTTCTTT. Amino acid sequence: CASSPGTSTEAFF.

The chain carries TRBV7-9 and TRBJ1-3; D unclear. CDR1 and CDR2 from the germline V gene are SEHNR and FQNEAQ (reference sequence). Trimming took off 6 bases at V and 3 bases at J, with 6 bases between the two ends. The CDR3 is made up of 12 amino acids. CDR3 region: CASSNSGNTIYF. CDR3 sequence (DNA): TGTGCCAGCAGTAATAGTGGAAACACCATATATTTT.

The genes are TRBV30 and TRBJ1-5, with D uncertain. In germline, CDR1 is GTSNPN, CDR2 SVGIG (reference sequence). This CDR3 comprises 17 residues. Trimming pared 1 base from V and 2 bases from J, leaving 18 bases between. CDR3 loop: CAWSALVEGWGNQPQHF. The CDR3 bases are TGTGCCTGGAGTGCGTTGGTTGAGGGCTGGGGCAATCAGCCCCAGCATTTT.

Here the CDR3 DNA reads TGTGCCAGCAGTGAAACAGAAGATATCGGCTACACCTTC. Protein: CASSETEDIGYTF. The chain carries TRBV6-1 and TRBJ1-2; no clear D. The CDR3 is 13 amino acids. Trimming stripped 2 bases from V and 8 bases from J, with 12 bases between. The germline V gene has CDR1 MNHNS and CDR2 SASEGT.

This clone has a handful of counts. The J gene is TRBJ1-6, the V gene TRBV3-1 (or the pseudogene TRBV3-2); 7 bases are shared with TRBD1. Germline CDR1 LGHDT, CDR2 YNNKEL (reference sequence). The CDR3 spans 16 residues. V shed 0 bases and J 8 bases; nucleotides not matched to a gene: 7. This CDR3 is CASSQDLGQDYSPLHF. CDR3 nucleotides: TGTGCCAGCAGCCAAGATCTTGGACAGGATTATTCACCCCTCCACTTT.

The rearrangement joins TRBV28 to TRBJ2-7; 10 bases fit TRBD1. V gave up 6 bases and J gave up 5 bases; unmatched junction bases: 7. The CDR3 loop spans 14 amino acids. CDR1 and CDR2 from the germline V gene are MDHEN and SYDVKM. Here the CDR3 reads CASRTGTGVDEQYF. CDR3 coding DNA: TGTGCCAGCAGGACCGGGACAGGGGTCGACGAGCAGTACTTC.

The chain joins TRBV18 to TRBJ1-1; perhaps TRBD1 as D (5 bases). The CDR3 runs to 18 residues. The germline CDR1 and CDR2 sequences are KGHSH and LQKENI. Deletions cut 3 bases from V and 0 bases from J, with 20 bases between. CDR3 nucleotide sequence: TGTGCCAGCTCACCTCGGGGAGGGGAATTCCTTATGAACACTGAAGCTTTCTTT. This encodes CASSPRGGEFLMNTEAFF.

The V gene is TRBV29-1, the J gene TRBJ1-1; 8 bases are shared with TRBD1. This CDR3 is built from 13 residues. Germline CDR1 and CDR2: SQVTM and ANQGSEA. The junction had 9 bases not matched to a gene; V was cut back by 6 bases and J by 6 bases. The CDR3: CSVNRGAAAEAFF. CDR3 coding DNA: TGCAGCGTAAACAGGGGGGCGGCGGCTGAAGCTTTCTTT.

This sequence joins TRBV20-1 and TRBJ1-5; D not resolved. V gave up 3 bases and J gave up 6 bases, with 12 bases separating them. The CDR3 has 13 residues. Per the germline V gene, CDR1 is DFQATT and CDR2 is SNEGSKA (reference sequence). The CDR3 DNA reads as TGCAGTGCTAGTGATTGGGAGGGTCAGCCCCAGCATTTT. Encoded protein: CSASDWEGQPQHF.

This sequence joins TRBV2 and TRBJ1-4; weak D call: TRBD1 (5 bases). V lost 4 bases and J 8 bases, leaving 17 bases between the germline ends. The CDR3 sequence is 15 residues long. Germline CDR1 SNHLY, CDR2 FYNNEI. In nucleotides, the CDR3 is TGTGCCAGCAGTGTGACCGGGACTCGAGGGGAAAAACTGTTTTTT. As protein: CASSVTGTRGEKLFF.

This clone was recorded once. The chain couples TRBV3-1 (or the pseudogene TRBV3-2) to TRBJ1-2; 10 bases line up with TRBD1. Trimming cost V 3 bases and J 6 bases; bases outside gene matches: 4. This CDR3 spans 14 amino acids. CDR1 is LGHDT, CDR2 YNNKEL, per germline (reference sequence). CDR3 bases: TGTGCCAGCAGCCAGGCCGGGACAGGGGATGGCTACACCTTC. Encoded protein: CASSQAGTGDGYTF.

V gene TRBV14 combines with J gene TRBJ1-4; a possible D gene is TRBD1 (6 bases). The germline gives CDR1 SGHDN, CDR2 FVKESK. V lost 5 bases, J lost 8 bases, and 21 bases lay in between. The CDR3 is 16 amino acids. For the CDR3, the DNA is TGTGCCAGCAGCGGGGTCCGGGGGGCGCTTCGAGAAAAACTGTTTTTT. Residues: CASSGVRGALREKLFF. The complete variable domain, with remaining parts taken from reference TRBV14 and TRBJ1-4, reads EAGVTQFPSHSVIEKGQTVTLRCDPISGHDNLYWYRRVMGKEIKFLLHFVKESKQDESGMPNNRFLAERTGGTYSTLKVQPAELEDSGVYFCASSGVRGALREKLFFGSGTQLSVL.

In its sample, this clone was seen once. The J gene is TRBJ1-3, the V gene TRBV11-2, with D uncertain. This CDR3 has 14 residues. CDR1 is SGHAT, CDR2 FQNNGV, per germline. V dropped 0 bases and J dropped 1 base, with 4 bases sitting between them. CDR3 sequence reads: CASSLDSSGNTIYF. Here the CDR3 DNA reads TGTGCCAGCAGCTTAGACTCTTCTGGAAACACCATATATTTT. The full variable domain, rest sourced from reference TRBV11-2 and TRBJ1-3, is EAGVAQSPRYKIIEKRQSVAFWCNPISGHATLYWYQQILGQGPKLLIQFQNNGVVDDSQLPKDRFSAERLKGVDSTLKIQPAKLEDSAVYLCASSLDSSGNTIYFGEGSWLTVV.

V usage is TRBV29-1 and J usage is TRBJ2-3; 12 bases are shared with TRBD2. This CDR3 has 15 amino acids. Germline V gene lookup returns CDR1 SQVTM and CDR2 ANQGSEA. J gave up 1 base and V 1 base, and 0 bases lay outside the gene matches. DNA for the CDR3: TGCAGCGTTGAAGGGACTAGCGGGGGCACAGATACGCAGTATTTT. Its translation: CSVEGTSGGTDTQYF.

The V call is TRBV7-2, the J call TRBJ1-2; D remains unclear. Per the germline V gene, CDR1 is SGHTA and CDR2 is FQGNSA. CDR3 length: 15 amino acids. Trimming stripped 5 bases from V and 4 bases from J, with 17 bases between. CDR3 protein: CASSLNAGTAYGYTF. The CDR3 DNA follows: TGTGCCAGCAGCCTCAATGCCGGAACAGCCTATGGCTACACCTTC.

The chain joins TRBV11-3 to TRBJ1-1, with unresolved D. The germline V and J ends were trimmed by 8 bases and 1 base, with 11 bases remaining between them. The CDR3 length is 13 residues. Germline V gives CDR1 SGHNT, CDR2 YENEEA. The CDR3 protein is CASGPFRNTEAFF. CDR3 DNA: TGTGCCAGCGGGCCCTTTCGGAACACTGAAGCTTTCTTT. Variable domain in full (rest from reference TRBV11-3 and TRBJ1-1): EAGVVQSPRYKIIEKKQPVAFWCNPISGHNTLYWYLQNLGQGPELLIRYENEEAVDDSQLPKDRFSAERLKGVDSTLKIQPAELGDSAVYLCASGPFRNTEAFFGQGTRLTVV.

CDR3 residues: CAIGTNYGYTF. DNA for the CDR3: TGTGCCATCGGGACAAACTATGGCTACACCTTC. V usage is TRBV10-3 and J usage is TRBJ1-2; tentatively, D is TRBD1 (6 bases). Trimming stripped 8 bases from V and 2 bases from J, with 6 bases between. Per the germline V gene, CDR1 is ENHRY and CDR2 is SYGVKD. The CDR3 totals 11 residues.

The sample holds one count of this clone. V is TRBV11-2 and J is TRBJ1-6, with a tentative D call TRBD1 (5 bases). The germline V gene encodes CDR1 SGHAT and CDR2 FQNNGV. The CDR3 has 15 amino acids. V shed 4 bases and J shed 6 bases, with 13 bases lying between them. The CDR3 nucleotides read TGTGCCAGCAGCTCGCCGGGACTTAGTAATTCACCCCTCCACTTT. Translation gives CASSSPGLSNSPLHF.

The rearrangement joins TRBV6-5 to TRBJ2-5, with D possibly matching TRBD2 (5 bases). Germline V gene sequence: CDR1 MNHEY, CDR2 SVGAGI. The CDR3 covers 14 residues. Trimming stripped 6 bases from V and 5 bases from J, with 16 bases between. Written as DNA, the CDR3 is TGTGCCAGCAGCTCGGGAACCCTCGGGGAGACCCAGTACTTC. It translates to CASSSGTLGETQYF.

This chain links TRBV16 with TRBJ2-1; D is unresolved. Germline V gene sequence: CDR1 KGHSY, CDR2 FQNENV. The CDR3 sequence is 15 residues long. Trimming removed 4 bases from V and 3 bases from J, with 13 bases in between. The CDR3 region is CASSLLSVVYNEQFF. The CDR3 DNA is TGTGCCAGCAGCCTGCTTAGTGTGGTCTACAATGAGCAGTTCTTC.

The chain carries TRBV7-8 and TRBJ2-7; TRBD1 matches at 7 bases. V trimming: 3 bases; J trimming: 2 bases; junction bases outside the gene matches: 7. This CDR3 is built from 15 residues. Germline V gene sequence: CDR1 SGHVS, CDR2 FQNEAQ. The CDR3, as DNA: TGTGCCAGCAGCTTTACGGGACAGACAACCTACGAGCAGTACTTC. This gives the protein CASSFTGQTTYEQYF.

The chain uses TRBV12-3 or TRBV12-4 and TRBJ1-2, with unresolved D. The CDR3 covers 13 residues. V was trimmed by 5 bases and J by 8 bases, leaving 15 bases between them. The CDR3: CASSPPITTGYTF. The CDR3 DNA follows: TGTGCCAGCAGTCCCCCAATTACGACAGGCTACACCTTC.